This T cell receptor (beta chain) was captured by sequencing in a study of T cells after yellow fever vaccination. Study results and caveats: By day 5 rather than day 15, the secondary response had peaked, though it was weaker. Within FACS-sorted repertoires, abundant clonotypes contaminating from the bulk population could be present.

The length of the CDR3 is 15 residues. Trimming cost V 0 bases and J 8 bases, with 12 bases left between them. CDR1 is SGDLS, CDR2 YYNGEE, per germline. They built TCR cDNA with 5'RACE template switching, a step that put in a universal primer site and UMIs. From the 5' RACE reads, TCRdb called clonotypes with MiXCR, one entry per CDR3 protein. The table shows some 300,000 distinct CDR3 sequences, with about 10% occurring only once. Of note for this clonotype: Its antigen is unidentified.

The source is a man aged 18 to 30 who received the YFV17D yellow fever vaccine. The material was CD4+ T cells sorted from PBMCs, obtained 45 days after the yellow fever booster vaccination. V gene TRBV9 combines with J gene TRBJ1-6; D perhaps matches TRBD1 (5 bases). The CDR3 region has the DNA TGTGCCAGCAGCGTAGCCGCTTGGGGGGATTCACCCCTCCACTTT. This codes for CASSVAAWGDSPLHF.